Each of the 5 T cell receptor beta chains below was sequenced from the same sample in a study of breast tumors, draining lymph nodes, adjacent tissues. MiXCR, run by TCRdb on the multiplex PCR reads, gives a single entry per CDR3 protein. The profile shows under 20,000 distinct CDR3 sequences, less than 75% of them singletons. Sequencing used tumor-adjacent breast tissue. The receptor set was obtained from a female donor with breast cancer. Some clones in this sample may be carry-over from other donors' samples.

This chain joins TRBV2 and TRBJ1-4, with D tentatively TRBD1 (5 bases). Germline V gene data show CDR1 as SNHLY and CDR2 as FYNNEI. V gave up 4 bases and J gave up 11 bases, with 20 bases separating them. The CDR3 covers 15 residues. The CDR3 nucleotides are TGTGCCAGCAGTGGATGGGGCAGCAATAGTGAGAAACTGTTTTTT. This encodes CASSGWGSNSEKLFF.

Ten or more counts support this clonotype. V is TRBV28 and J is TRBJ2-5; either TRBD1 or TRBD2 may supply D (5 bases each). V lost 3 bases, J lost 5 bases, and 10 bases lay in between. The CDR3 length is 13 residues. Germline loops: CDR1 MDHEN, CDR2 SYDVKM. The CDR3 DNA is TGTGCCAGCAGTTTCGGCAGGGAGGAGACCCAGTACTTC. Its protein product is CASSFGREETQYF. Supplemented by reference TRBV28 and TRBJ2-5, the full variable domain reads DVKVTQSSRYLVKRTGEKVFLECVQDMDHENMFWYRQDPGLGLRLIYFSYDVKMKEKGDIPEGYSVSREKKERFSLILESASTNQTSMYLCASSFGREETQYFGPGTRLLVL.

By its share, this clonotype is medium-sized. The chain joins TRBV10-2 to TRBJ2-2, with 7 bases identical to TRBD1. V gave up 3 bases and J gave up 0 bases; unmatched junction bases: 13. The germline gives CDR1 WSHSY, CDR2 SAAADI. The CDR3 is 19 amino acids. CDR3 residues: CASSERDRYYTTNTGELFF. The CDR3 coding sequence is TGCGCCAGCAGTGAAAGGGACAGATACTACACTACGAACACCGGGGAGCTGTTTTTT.

This clonotype was picked up many times. This may come from a read error, since a much larger clone is one base off. CDR3 residues: CASKRTGGLSYEQYF. CDR3 sequence (DNA): TGTGCCAGCAAACGGACAGGGGGTCTCTCCTACGAGCAGTACTTC. This chain connects TRBV6-2 or TRBV6-3 to TRBJ2-7; TRBD1 matches at 10 bases. The germline V gene encodes CDR1 MNHEY and CDR2 SVGEGT. The trim removed 7 bases at V and 0 bases at J, leaving 6 bases unmatched. The CDR3 has 15 residues.

V gene TRBV5-1 combines with J gene TRBJ2-2; D possibly matches TRBD1 or TRBD2 (5 bases each). Germline-derived CDR1 and CDR2 are SGHRS and YFSETQ. This CDR3 region has 16 residues. Trimming stripped 4 bases from V and 5 bases from J, with 18 bases between. CDR3 residues: CASSATSGTITGELFF. The CDR3 nucleotides are TGCGCCAGCAGCGCTACCTCCGGGACGATTACCGGGGAGCTGTTTTTT.